A single sample is the source of the 26 T cell receptor beta chains below, sequenced in a study of regulatory T cells in long-lasting Graves disease. Time point of the sample: newly diagnosed GD, antithyroid drugs for less than 3 months. There was RNA extracted from PBMCs, and the TCR library was made from it. In building TCR beta libraries, iRepertoire HTBI primers were used together with Arm-PCR of CDR3 regions. TCRdb passed the multiplex PCR reads through MiXCR, listing each CDR3 protein once. The repertoire consists of roughly 380,000 distinct CDR3 sequences, with roughly 16% occurring once and the leading ten covering around a fifth. Source: peripheral blood mononuclear cells (PBMCs), taken at new diagnosis, from a patient treated with antithyroid drugs. The receptor source for this set is a female donor with Graves disease.

This clonotype was picked up many times. The chain employs TRBV5-5 and TRBJ2-5, with 10 bases matching TRBD2. Germline lookup yields CDR1 SGHKS and CDR2 YYEKEE (reference sequence). This CDR3 spans 15 amino acids. Trimming cost V 4 bases and J 4 bases; bases outside gene matches: 7. CDR3 bases: TGTGCCAGCAGCCCTCTAGCGGGGGCAGGAGAGACCCAGTACTTC. Residues: CASSPLAGAGETQYF.

In its sample, this clonotype was seen many times. Written as DNA, the CDR3 is TGTGCCAGCAGTTTTGGACAGGGGCTAAATGAGCAGTTCTTC. This codes for CASSFGQGLNEQFF. The chain couples TRBV12-3 or TRBV12-4 to TRBJ2-1; 9 bases fit TRBD1. V lost 3 bases, J lost 7 bases, and 4 bases stayed unmatched. The CDR3 runs 14 residues.

This clonotype was seen many times. V and J are TRBV3-1 and TRBJ1-2; D is ambiguous. V dropped 0 bases and J dropped 8 bases, with 7 bases sitting between them. This CDR3 is built from 12 residues. Germline-derived CDR1 and CDR2 are LGHDT and YNNKEL (reference sequence). In DNA, the CDR3 is TGTGCCAGCAGCCAAGAGGCAGGAGGCTACACCTTC. Its protein product is CASSQEAGGYTF.

This clonotype was counted at least ten times. The J gene is TRBJ1-5, the V gene TRBV9; the D gene is possibly TRBD1 (5 bases). Germline-derived CDR1 and CDR2 are SGDLS and YYNGEE. This CDR3 contains 15 residues. Trimming removed 0 bases from V and 4 bases from J, with 11 bases in between. DNA of the CDR3: TGTGCCAGCAGCGTAGGGGGCAGCCGGAATCAGCCCCAGCATTTT. Amino acids: CASSVGGSRNQPQHF.

This clonotype occurred many times. The V call is TRBV20-1, the J call TRBJ1-1; D unclear. Trimming pared 0 bases from V and 2 bases from J, leaving 16 bases between. This CDR3 comprises 16 residues. CDR1 is DFQATT and CDR2 is SNEGSKA in the germline V gene (reference sequence). The CDR3 sequence: CSARDRTAPRNTEAFF. The CDR3 region has the DNA TGCAGTGCTAGAGATCGAACAGCGCCAAGAAACACTGAAGCTTTCTTT.

This clonotype was observed many times. The chain carries TRBV7-3 and TRBJ2-1, with 7 bases lining up with TRBD2. This CDR3 region has 15 residues. Per the germline V gene, CDR1 is SGHTA and CDR2 is FQGTGA. Trimming took 6 bases from V and 4 from J; bases not matched to a gene: 9. This chain's CDR3 is CASRAPSGHYNEQFF. The CDR3 region has the DNA TGTGCCAGCAGGGCTCCTAGCGGCCATTACAATGAGCAGTTCTTC.

The chain is built from TRBV7-9 and TRBJ1-6; 10 nucleotides agree with TRBD1. The CDR3 runs to 15 residues. Per the germline V gene, CDR1 is SEHNR and CDR2 is FQNEAQ (reference sequence). The V and J ends lost 5 bases and 6 bases, in that order; junction bases with no gene match: 4. DNA for the CDR3: TGTGCCAGCAGCCCGGACAGGGGGGCTAATTCACCCCTCCACTTT. This sequence encodes CASSPDRGANSPLHF.

This clonotype was counted at least ten times. The chain couples TRBV20-1 to TRBJ2-1; 7 bases agree with TRBD1. Per germline, CDR1 DFQATT and CDR2 SNEGSKA (reference sequence). The junction had 2 bases not matched to a gene; V was cut back by 3 bases and J by 3 bases. This CDR3 contains 13 residues. The CDR3 nucleotides are TGCAGTGCTAGCGGGACAGACTACAATGAGCAGTTCTTC. Its protein product is CSASGTDYNEQFF.

The sample holds many counts of this clonotype. This chain joins TRBV7-9 and TRBJ2-7; D is undetermined. This CDR3 is built from 15 residues. Trimming cost V 1 base and J 1 base, with 11 bases left between them. Germline CDR1 reads SEHNR; CDR2 reads FQNEAQ (reference sequence). CDR3 in amino acids: CASSLGPQTSYEQYF. The CDR3 DNA follows: TGTGCCAGCAGCTTAGGACCCCAGACGTCCTACGAGCAGTACTTC.

This clonotype has a count of ten or more. The rearrangement uses TRBV7-9 and TRBJ2-5; 10 bases are shared with TRBD2. V shed 5 bases, J shed 5 bases, and the junction held 8 bases outside the gene matches. Germline V gene sequence: CDR1 SEHNR, CDR2 FQNEAQ (reference sequence). CDR3 length equals 15 residues. The CDR3 is CASSLWTSGGETQYF. The CDR3 nucleotides read TGTGCCAGCAGCCTATGGACTAGCGGCGGGGAGACCCAGTACTTC.

The J gene is TRBJ1-2, the V gene TRBV4-1; D uncertain. The CDR3 consists of 14 residues. The germline V gene encodes CDR1 MGHRA and CDR2 YSYEKL. V gave up 1 base and J gave up 5 bases, with 11 bases separating them. CDR3 loop: CASSQVLDPYGYTF. CDR3 DNA: TGCGCCAGCAGCCAAGTGTTAGACCCGTATGGCTACACCTTC.

V is TRBV28 and J is TRBJ2-5; D is tentatively TRBD1 or TRBD2 (5 bases each). The CDR3 consists of 15 residues. V was trimmed by 3 bases and J by 5 bases, leaving 16 bases between them. The germline V gene encodes CDR1 MDHEN and CDR2 SYDVKM. The CDR3: CASSLVREMSETQYF. CDR3 coding DNA: TGTGCCAGCAGTTTGGTCAGGGAGATGAGTGAGACCCAGTACTTC.

With respect to this clonotype: Just one base apart from a much larger clone, this may be a read error. The conserved phenylalanine or tryptophan normally closing the CDR3 is absent here, so this likely arose from a read error. V gene TRBV24-1 combines with J gene TRBJ1-5; D is perhaps TRBD1 (5 bases). Germline V lookup: CDR1 KGHDR, CDR2 SFDVKD. The CDR3 is made up of 14 amino acids. V gave up 5 bases and J gave up 1 base, with 8 bases separating them. CDR3 residues: CATSAPGSNQPQHS. The CDR3 region has the DNA TGTGCCACCAGTGCGCCAGGGAGCAATCAGCCCCAGCATTCT.

J is TRBJ2-7 and V is TRBV28, with a weak D call TRBD1 (6 bases). Germline values: CDR1 MDHEN, CDR2 SYDVKM. This CDR3 is built from 13 residues. V was trimmed by 2 bases and J by 6 bases, leaving 11 bases between them. The CDR3 loop reads CASSLGGPCEQYF. CDR3 sequence (DNA): TGTGCCAGCAGTTTAGGGGGCCCCTGCGAGCAGTACTTC.

This clonotype was detected ten times or more. The chain links TRBV10-3 to TRBJ1-1, with D maybe TRBD1 (6 bases). The CDR3 has 17 amino acids. Germline V lookup: CDR1 ENHRY, CDR2 SYGVKD. The V and J ends lost 5 bases and 0 bases respectively, with 19 bases between them. CDR3 sequence (DNA): TGTGCCATCAGTTCCGGGACATCCGCCTCCTTGAACACTGAAGCTTTCTTT. Translating gives CAISSGTSASLNTEAFF.

This clonotype was detected ten times or more. J is TRBJ2-1 and V is TRBV12-3 or TRBV12-4; D possibly corresponds to TRBD2 (7 bases). This CDR3 spans 16 amino acids. V lost 7 bases, J lost 4 bases, and 20 bases lay in between. The CDR3 is CASMGGPSAGYNEQFF. The CDR3, as DNA: TGTGCCAGCATGGGGGGGCCTTCGGCTGGTTACAATGAGCAGTTCTTC.

As for this clonotype: A much larger clonotype is one base distant, so this may be a read error. This chain links TRBV20-1 with TRBJ2-2; 7 nucleotides align to TRBD1. Germline V gene data show CDR1 as DFQATT and CDR2 as SNEGSKA (reference sequence). This CDR3 is built from 17 residues. DNA for the CDR3: TGCGGTGCTAGAGATCGAAACAGGGGAATGGGCACCGGGGAGCTGTTTTTT. Its protein product is CGARDRNRGMGTGELFF.

This clonotype was counted once. The V gene is TRBV20-1, the J gene TRBJ2-1; D is unclear. The V gene's germline CDR1 is DFQATT and CDR2 SNEGSKA (reference sequence). The CDR3 sequence is 15 residues long. Trimming stripped 3 bases from V and 0 bases from J, with 12 bases between. CDR3 sequence: CSARLLGSSYNEQFF. CDR3 coding DNA: TGCAGTGCTAGGCTCCTAGGAAGCTCCTACAATGAGCAGTTCTTC.

This clonotype was seen a few times. The chain joins TRBV27 to TRBJ1-1; D uncertain. The germline gives CDR1 MNHEY, CDR2 SMNVEV (reference sequence). V was shortened by 9 bases and J by 0 bases, with 14 bases between the two germline ends. The CDR3 is made up of 14 amino acids. The CDR3 region is CASKDLNMNTEAFF. CDR3 coding DNA: TGTGCCAGTAAGGACCTAAATATGAACACTGAAGCTTTCTTT.

This clonotype was seen repeatedly, ten times or more. The V and J genes are TRBV5-6 and TRBJ2-2; D gene unclear. CDR3 length: 13 residues. Deletions cut 5 bases from V and 2 bases from J, with 7 bases between. CDR1 is SGHDT, CDR2 YYEEEE, per germline. CDR3: CASRPDNTGELFF. The CDR3 DNA is TGTGCCAGCAGGCCAGACAACACCGGGGAGCTGTTTTTT.

This clonotype was seen once. The V call is TRBV5-6, the J call TRBJ2-7, with TRBD1 identical over 7 bases. Germline CDR1 reads SGHDT; CDR2 reads YYEEEE. The V and J ends lost 4 bases and 0 bases, in that order; junction bases with no gene match: 7. The CDR3 extends over 15 amino acids. The CDR3 nucleotides are TGTGCCAGCAGCAAGGGACAGATTTTCTCCTACGAGCAGTACTTC. Amino acids: CASSKGQIFSYEQYF.

This clonotype turned up a few times. As DNA, the CDR3 is TGCAGTGCTGAATTGATTAGCTGGACGACAGATACGCAGTATTTT. As protein: CSAELISWTTDTQYF. The chain uses TRBV20-1 and TRBJ2-3; no firm D call. Germline V gives CDR1 DFQATT, CDR2 SNEGSKA (reference sequence). The CDR3 extends over 15 amino acids. V was cut by 5 bases and J by 3 bases, with 18 bases left in between.

This clonotype was seen many times. This chain joins TRBV7-2 and TRBJ2-7, with D possibly matching TRBD2 (7 bases). Germline CDR1 reads SGHTA; CDR2 reads FQGNSA. The CDR3 covers 16 residues. V was pared by 3 bases and J by 0 bases, with 15 bases between. CDR3 loop: CASSFPERDISYEQYF. The DNA of the CDR3 is TGTGCCAGCAGCTTCCCCGAGCGGGACATCTCCTACGAGCAGTACTTC.

V and J are TRBV2 and TRBJ2-3, with D perhaps matching TRBD1 (5 bases). With the DNA end fitting TRBJ2-5 better, the J assignment may be wrong. Germline CDR1 reads SNHLY; CDR2 reads FYNNEI. There are 16 residues in the CDR3. This chain's CDR3 is CASRQVGQGGIETQYF. Here the CDR3 DNA reads TGTGCCAGCAGGCAGGTCGGGCAGGGTGGTATAGAGACCCAGTACTTC.

This clonotype was detected many times. The rearrangement uses TRBV3-1 and TRBJ1-2, with no clear D. The germline V gene has CDR1 LGHDT and CDR2 YNNKEL (reference sequence). The CDR3 is made up of 13 amino acids. Trimming took 0 bases from V and 10 from J, leaving 12 bases between them. CDR3 in DNA: TGTGCCAGCAGCCAAGATCCGGGAGTCGACTACACCTTC. This gives the protein CASSQDPGVDYTF.

This clonotype was seen a handful of times. The rearrangement links TRBV20-1 to TRBJ1-2; D unclear. The CDR3 runs to 12 residues. Trimming cost V 6 bases and J 3 bases, with 11 bases left between them. Germline assignment: CDR1 DFQATT and CDR2 SNEGSKA (reference sequence). Here the CDR3 DNA reads TGCAGTGCCAGCCCCAATCACTATGGCTACACCTTC. Amino acids: CSASPNHYGYTF.